These 28 T cell receptor beta chains came from one sample sequenced in a study of T cells after yellow fever vaccination. TCRdb re-called the 5' RACE reads through MiXCR, storing one row per CDR3 protein. The data contain about 330,000 distinct CDR3 sequences, roughly 8.3% of them singletons. The material sequenced was PBMCs, taken about 49 days after the first yellow fever vaccination. Receptors originate from a man aged 18 to 30 who received the YFV17D yellow fever vaccine.

This clonotype was detected many times. This chain joins TRBV7-2 and TRBJ2-1, with 12 positions matching TRBD2. Germline trimming cut 5 bases from V and 5 bases from J; bases unmatched to any gene: 4. The length of the CDR3 is 15 residues. CDR1 SGHTA and CDR2 FQGNSA come from the germline V gene. DNA of the CDR3: TGTGCCAGCAGCCCCGGACTAGCGGGGAACAATGAGCAGTTCTTC. This encodes CASSPGLAGNNEQFF.

This clonotype was found a few times. This sequence joins TRBV9 and TRBJ2-1, with a weak D call TRBD2 (6 bases). V lost 3 bases and J lost 0, with 13 bases in between. CDR1 is SGDLS and CDR2 is YYNGEE in the germline V gene. The CDR3 has 16 residues. The CDR3 is CASSARLGGSYNEQFF. As DNA, the CDR3 is TGTGCCAGCAGCGCACGACTAGGAGGCTCCTACAATGAGCAGTTCTTC.

Concerning this clonotype: An end of the junction does not agree with germline; a read error may underlie this. The J gene is TRBJ2-6, the V gene TRBV7-7, with a tentative D call TRBD2 (5 bases). This CDR3 spans 18 amino acids. The germline V gene has CDR1 SSHAT and CDR2 FNYEAQ (reference sequence). CDR3 amino acids: CASSPGMMAVSGANVLTF. Written as DNA, the CDR3 is TGTGCTAGCAGCCCGGGGATGATGGCCGTCTCTGGGGCCAACGTCCTGACTTTC.

This rearrangement joins TRBV18 to TRBJ1-6, with D perhaps TRBD1 (5 bases). V was shortened by 3 bases and J by 6 bases, with 15 bases between the two germline ends. The CDR3 contains 16 residues. CDR1 and CDR2 (germline): KGHSH, LQKENI. CDR3 protein: CASSPLRDGVNSPLHF. The CDR3 bases are TGTGCCAGCTCACCCCTCCGGGACGGGGTTAATTCACCCCTCCACTTT.

J is TRBJ1-1 and V is TRBV12-3 or TRBV12-4; weak D call: TRBD1 (5 bases). Trimming left V 4 bases short and J 7 bases short, with 13 bases between. The CDR3 extends over 13 amino acids. The CDR3 is CASSSSFGGEAFF. The CDR3 coding sequence is TGTGCCAGCAGTTCCTCTTTTGGGGGTGAAGCTTTCTTT.

The chain links TRBV24-1 to TRBJ2-2; TRBD2 might be the D (6 bases). Trimming stripped 5 bases from V and 5 bases from J, with 14 bases between. This CDR3 contains 15 residues. Per germline, CDR1 KGHDR and CDR2 SFDVKD. The CDR3 sequence is CATSVSGTRTGELFF. CDR3 bases: TGTGCCACCAGTGTCTCCGGGACTCGGACCGGGGAGCTGTTTTTT.

V usage is TRBV11-2 and J usage is TRBJ2-3; D remains unclear. This CDR3 comprises 14 residues. In germline, CDR1 is SGHAT, CDR2 FQNNGV. V lost 3 bases to trimming and J lost 3 bases, with 10 bases between them. The CDR3 sequence is CASSFGRATDTQYF. As DNA, the CDR3 is TGTGCCAGCAGCTTTGGACGGGCAACAGATACGCAGTATTTT.

Comment on this clonotype: A junction boundary mismatches the germline segment, possibly from a read error. J is TRBJ2-7 and V is TRBV20-1; D is unclear. CDR1 and CDR2 (germline): DFQATT, SNEGSKA (reference sequence). This CDR3 comprises 16 residues. The CDR3 DNA reads as TGCTGTGCTAGAGAGTTCCAAGGGCTATCCTACGTCGAGCAGTACTTC. It encodes CCAREFQGLSYVEQYF.

This clonotype was observed at least ten times. The chain combines TRBV7-3 with TRBJ2-1; D is undetermined. The V gene lost 3 bases and the J gene lost 9 bases, with 12 bases spanning the gap. The CDR3 is made up of 13 amino acids. Germline V CDR1 and CDR2: SGHTA, FQGTGA. CDR3 nucleotides: TGTGCCAGCAGCTTTTCCCACACGGGTGAGCAGTTCTTC. This translates into CASSFSHTGEQFF.

This clonotype turned up a few times. The chain links TRBV18 to TRBJ1-1; D ambiguous. The V end lost 4 bases, the J end lost 4 bases, and 19 bases lay between the germline ends. CDR1 is KGHSH and CDR2 is LQKENI in the germline V gene. The CDR3 consists of 16 residues. CDR3 sequence reads: CASSRDWGTAGTEAFF. CDR3 DNA: TGTGCCAGCTCACGAGACTGGGGAACAGCGGGCACTGAAGCTTTCTTT.

The chain links TRBV11-2 to TRBJ2-7, with D possibly being TRBD1 (6 bases). V was shortened by 8 bases and J by 4 bases, with 24 bases between the two germline ends. The CDR3 sequence is 16 residues long. Germline values: CDR1 SGHAT, CDR2 FQNNGV. CDR3 loop: CASQKKGQGNEYEQYF. In DNA, the CDR3 is TGTGCCAGCCAAAAAAAGGGGCAGGGGAACGAATACGAGCAGTACTTC.

This chain uses TRBV20-1 with TRBJ1-5; D remains ambiguous. This CDR3 region has 13 residues. V was trimmed by 0 bases and J by 0 bases, leaving 3 bases between them. The germline V gene encodes CDR1 DFQATT and CDR2 SNEGSKA (reference sequence). DNA of the CDR3: TGCAGTGCTAGAGAATATAGCAATCAGCCCCAGCATTTT. Translation: CSAREYSNQPQHF.

This clonotype was seen a few times. At one end, the junction sequence differs from germline, possibly due to a read error. The chain has TRBV4-1 and TRBJ1-4, with TRBD1 matching 9 bases. CDR1 and CDR2 (germline): MGHRA, YSYEKL. This CDR3 comprises 15 residues. CDR3: CASSQVGQGNQKLFF. CDR3 in DNA: TGCGCCAGCAGCCAAGTGGGACAGGGTAATCAAAAACTGTTTTTT.

The chain is built from TRBV4-2 and TRBJ2-5; D may be TRBD2 (7 bases). Germline CDR1 reads LGHNA; CDR2 reads YNFKEQ. With 0 bases removed from V and 4 bases from J, the gap between germline ends came to 12 bases. This CDR3 is 15 amino acids long. The CDR3 spells CASSQDGGGGETQYF. In DNA form, the CDR3 reads TGTGCCAGCAGCCAAGATGGCGGGGGCGGAGAGACCCAGTACTTC.

The chain links TRBV5-5 to TRBJ2-5; 10 bases are a match to TRBD2. This CDR3 has 16 residues. V trimming: 1 base; J trimming: 5 bases; junction bases outside the gene matches: 8. CDR1 is SGHKS, CDR2 YYEKEE, per germline (reference sequence). In nucleotides, the CDR3 is TGTGCCAGCAGCTTGACCGGACTAGCGGCCACGGAGACCCAGTACTTC. Its translation is CASSLTGLAATETQYF.

This clonotype was counted only a few times. The chain links TRBV6-5 to TRBJ2-7; D tentatively reads TRBD1 or TRBD2 (5 bases each). Per the germline V gene, CDR1 is MNHEY and CDR2 is SVGAGI. Trimming took 3 bases from V and 5 from J, leaving 11 bases between them. The CDR3 has 13 residues. The CDR3 DNA follows: TGTGCCAGCAGTTATGGGGGTTTGGACGAGCAGTACTTC. Amino acids: CASSYGGLDEQYF.

Many counts were recorded for this clonotype. The rearrangement uses TRBV20-1 and TRBJ2-1; 10 bases map to TRBD2. Germline V gives CDR1 DFQATT, CDR2 SNEGSKA (reference sequence). J gave up 9 bases and V 6 bases, and 11 bases lay outside the gene matches. The CDR3 has 14 amino acids. This CDR3 is CSADIAGGSGEQFF. CDR3 DNA sequence: TGCAGTGCCGACATAGCGGGGGGATCGGGTGAGCAGTTCTTC.

At least ten counts were recorded for this clonotype. The gene calls are TRBV4-1 and TRBJ2-7; D might be TRBD1 (6 bases). Germline V gene data show CDR1 as MGHRA and CDR2 as YSYEKL. Trimming removed 1 base from V and 3 bases from J, with 16 bases in between. The CDR3 runs 16 residues. CDR3 bases: TGCGCCAGCAGCCAAGTATGGGACACAAATTTCTACGAGCAGTACGTC. This gives the protein CASSQVWDTNFYEQYV.

A few counts support this clonotype. The chain's CDR3 is CASRIGRAQETQYF. CDR3 sequence (DNA): TGCGCCAGCAGGATAGGAAGGGCCCAAGAGACCCAGTACTTC. V and J are TRBV5-1 and TRBJ2-5; D call uncertain. Deletions cut 5 bases from V and 1 base from J, with 12 bases between. CDR3 length: 14 amino acids. Germline assignment: CDR1 SGHRS and CDR2 YFSETQ.

This clonotype showed up just a few times. The V and J genes are TRBV7-3 and TRBJ2-1; D call uncertain. V was shortened by 5 bases and J by 4 bases, with 15 bases between the two germline ends. This CDR3 spans 15 amino acids. Germline values: CDR1 SGHTA, CDR2 FQGTGA. DNA of the CDR3: TGTGCCAGCAGCCCCTCGGCACAACAATACAATGAGCAGTTCTTC. Translation: CASSPSAQQYNEQFF.

This clonotype was found a few times. This chain connects TRBV29-1 to TRBJ2-7; D is unresolved. The CDR3 has 13 amino acids. The germline V gene has CDR1 SQVTM and CDR2 ANQGSEA. Trimming pared 6 bases from V and 0 bases from J, leaving 12 bases between. This CDR3 is CSVTTTDSYEQYV. CDR3 nucleotides: TGCAGCGTGACAACGACGGACTCCTACGAGCAGTACGTC.

The CDR3 protein is CASSEPFPRQYYEQYV. CDR3 sequence (DNA): TGTGCCAGCAGCGAACCCTTTCCCCGACAGTACTACGAGCAGTACGTC. The gene calls are TRBV9 and TRBJ2-7; tentatively, D is TRBD1 (5 bases). V lost 3 bases, J lost 3 bases, and 19 bases lay in between. CDR1 and CDR2 from the germline V gene are SGDLS and YYNGEE. This CDR3 spans 16 amino acids.

This clonotype has ten or more counts. The rearrangement joins TRBV5-1 to TRBJ2-5; D gene unclear. The CDR3 runs 15 residues. CDR1 and CDR2 from the germline V gene are SGHRS and YFSETQ. Trimming took 0 bases from V and 5 from J, leaving 14 bases between them. This CDR3 is CASSLVLGIGETQYF. The CDR3 DNA sequence: TGCGCCAGCAGCTTGGTGTTGGGGATTGGGGAGACCCAGTACTTC. Complete variable domain (other parts from reference TRBV5-1 and TRBJ2-5): KAGVTQTPRYLIKTRGQQVTLSCSPISGHRSVSWYQQTPGQGLQFLFEYFSETQRNKGNFPGRFSGRQFSNSRSEMNVSTLELGDSALYLCASSLVLGIGETQYFGPGTRLLVL.

This clonotype was seen a few times. V gene TRBV7-9 combines with J gene TRBJ1-2; D remains unclear. The CDR3 loop spans 12 amino acids. Trimming cost V 5 bases and J 7 bases, with 11 bases left between them. The germline gives CDR1 SEHNR, CDR2 FQNEAQ (reference sequence). CDR3 region: CASSLGMGGYTF. In DNA, the CDR3 is TGTGCCAGCAGCCTTGGCATGGGTGGCTACACCTTC.

This rearrangement joins TRBV20-1 to TRBJ1-6; tentative D call: TRBD1 (5 bases). V was pared by 1 base and J by 6 bases, with 22 bases between. The germline gives CDR1 DFQATT, CDR2 SNEGSKA (reference sequence). The CDR3 length is 18 residues. As DNA, the CDR3 is TGCAGTGCTAGAGTGGGAACTAGGGGAGTCCCCTTTAATTCACCCCTCCACTTT. The encoded protein is CSARVGTRGVPFNSPLHF.

The V call is TRBV7-8, the J call TRBJ2-1; possible D gene TRBD2, 5 bases. V lost 5 bases, J lost 0 bases, and 11 bases lay in between. The CDR3 loop spans 15 amino acids. The V gene's germline CDR1 is SGHVS and CDR2 FQNEAQ. The CDR3 loop reads CASSNIEGSYNEQFF. The CDR3 nucleotides read TGTGCCAGCAGCAACATTGAGGGCTCCTACAATGAGCAGTTCTTC. The full variable domain, its missing parts supplied by reference TRBV7-8 and TRBJ2-1, is GAGVSQSPRYKVAKRGQDVALRCDPISGHVSLFWYQQALGQGPEFLTYFQNEAQLDKSGLPSDRFFAERPEGSVSTLKIQRTQQEDSAVYLCASSNIEGSYNEQFFGPGTRLTVL.

This clonotype was seen a few times. This chain links TRBV20-1 with TRBJ2-3; 8 bases agree with TRBD2. The junction had 4 bases not matched to a gene; V was cut back by 0 bases and J by 8 bases. The germline V gene has CDR1 DFQATT and CDR2 SNEGSKA (reference sequence). The CDR3 totals 13 residues. CDR3 nucleotides: TGCAGTGCTAGAGAGGGGACTAGTGGTACGCAGTATTTT. Encoded protein: CSAREGTSGTQYF.

This clonotype was observed at least ten times. The CDR3 DNA reads as TGTGCCAGTGCATGGGGTCGCTCCTACAATGAGCAGTTCTTC. Protein product: CASAWGRSYNEQFF. The chain employs TRBV19 and TRBJ2-1; D gene ambiguous. This CDR3 region has 14 residues. Between the trimmed V and J ends, which lost 8 bases and 0 bases, there was a span of 11 bases. CDR1 is LNHDA and CDR2 is SQIVND in the germline V gene (reference sequence).